This TCR beta chain was sequenced during a study of shared clonotypes between healthy human individuals. Study summary: Per donor, three plates held CD4 naive cells, three held CD4 memory, two held CD8 naive and one held CD8 memory. Overall study results and limits: At large depth, rarefaction still showed sorted-subset sequencing to be incomplete.

Naive CD8 isolation took CD45RO-negative cells positively selected for CCR7 and excluded terminally differentiated effector memory CD45RA+ cells. Every contributor of samples was a Caucasian grown-up residing in Nashville, Tennessee. Deep-level assay runs were performed. Clones were sequenced by immunoSEQ multiplex PCR, and TCRdb holds only the in-frame ones, with some missing. The data contain some 2 million clones, less than 95% of them singletons. Germline CDR1 MNHEY, CDR2 SMNVEV (reference sequence). This CDR3 region has 14 residues. V was trimmed by 8 bases and J by 2 bases, leaving 16 bases between them. Points on this clone: The antigen remains unidentified. This sample also contains other DNA sequences that code for the same CDR3.

The sample comprised naive CD8+ T cells sorted from blood. The chain links TRBV27 to TRBJ2-7; a possible D gene is TRBD2 (6 bases). This sequence was found in a man younger than 35 in good health. CDR3 DNA sequence: TGTGCCAGCGGTTACCCGGGGGAGGCCTACGAGCAGTACTTC. Its translation is CASGYPGEAYEQYF.